The rows below give T cell receptor beta chains drawn from one sample of a study of read filtering for tumor transcriptome and immune sequencing. A single record per CDR3 protein comes from TCRdb applying MiXCR to the reads. The sample consists of about 46,000 distinct CDR3 sequences, about 20% of them appearing once. The sequenced sample was a population of CD138-negative cells sorted from bone marrow. The source is a donor aged 40 or older with multiple myeloma. Each CDR3 is given with its conserved first and last residue. D genes are given only for firm matches. Clone size appears in some rows only: once, few, many, or a class for an expanded clone.

len	abundance	j_gene	d_gene	v_gene	CDR3nt	CDR3aa
16	many	TRBJ2-6	-	TRBV28	TGTGCCAGCATAGGGGCAGAGGTCCCTGGGGCCAACGTCCTGACTTTC	CASIGAEVPGANVLTF
15	many	TRBJ2-3	TRBD2	TRBV5-1	TGCGCCAGCGGCGCACTAGCGGGAGCCCAAGGTACGCAGTATTTT	CASGALAGAQGTQYF
14	many	TRBJ2-7	-	TRBV29-1	TGCAGCGTTTTTTCGGGGGACGGGTCCTACGAGCAGTACTTC	CSVFSGDGSYEQYF
15	many	TRBJ1-5	-	TRBV6-5	TGTGCCAGCAGTCGCGCAGGGGTTAGCAATCAGCCCCAGCATTTT	CASSRAGVSNQPQHF
16	many	TRBJ2-5	-	TRBV4-3	TGCGCCAGCAGCCAAGCCTGGGGGGCGCTTGAGGAGACCCAGTACTTC	CASSQAWGALEETQYF
12	many	TRBJ2-7	-	TRBV25-1	TGTGCCAGCATCGGGAGATCCTACGAGCAGTACTTC	CASIGRSYEQYF
16	-	TRBJ2-2	TRBD1	TRBV7-6	TGTGCCAGCAGCGAGAGACAGGGCGCGGTCACCGGGGAGCTGTTTTTT	CASSERQGAVTGELFF
16	many	TRBJ2-1	-	TRBV28	TGTGCCAGCAGTTTAACAGGGGAGGTCTCCTACAATGAGCAGTTCTTC	CASSLTGEVSYNEQFF
15	many	TRBJ1-5	-	TRBV5-1	TGCGCCAGCAGCTTGGGGGGGTCTGGCAATCAGCCCCAGCATTTT	CASSLGGSGNQPQHF
15	many	TRBJ2-1	-	TRBV5-4	TGTGCCAGCAGCTTGGCAGCTAGCGAATACAATGAGCAGTTCTTC	CASSLAASEYNEQFF
14	-	TRBJ2-1	-	TRBV7-2	TGTGCCAGCAGCCACTTCAATCAGGACAATGGGCAGTTCTTC	CASSHFNQDNGQFF
14	-	TRBJ2-2	TRBD2	TRBV12-3/TRBV12-4	TGTGCCAGCAGTTCCCAAGCGGGAGCTAGAGCGCTGTTTTTT	CASSSQAGARALFF
16	few	TRBJ2-3	TRBD2	TRBV7-2	TGTGCCAGCAGAAAGGGACTAGCGGGATACTTAGATACGCAGTATTTT	CASRKGLAGYLDTQYF
14	many	TRBJ2-7	TRBD2	TRBV28	TGTGCCACCTTTGGTCCTAGCGGAACCTACGAGCAGTACTTC	CATFGPSGTYEQYF
14	many	TRBJ2-1	-	TRBV28	TGTGCCGGCACAAGGGGCGACTTCTACAATGAGCAGTTCTTC	CAGTRGDFYNEQFF